The 27 T cell receptor beta chains listed next were all sequenced from one sample in a study of OX40 agonist ivuxolimab in advanced cancers. Measured with immunoSEQ multiplex PCR; TCRdb has only the in-frame clones, and not every one. The data show more than 50,000 clones, approximately 89% seen once. Sequenced here: CD4+ or CD8+ T cells sorted from blood, sampled in a trial of the OX40 agonist ivuxolimab. These receptors were obtained from an adult with an advanced solid tumor such as melanoma, head and neck, liver or kidney cancer.

This clone was observed a single time. The CDR3 bases are TGTGCCAGCAGCTTAGATTTCCTTCGCTATCCCCTCCACTTT. Protein product: CASSLDFLRYPLHF. This chain uses TRBV7-6 with TRBJ1-6, with D unclear. The CDR3 length is 14 residues. Germline V gene lookup returns CDR1 SGHVS and CDR2 FNYEAQ. The V end lost 1 base, the J end lost 13 bases, and 14 bases lay between the germline ends. Complete variable domain (other parts from reference TRBV7-6 and TRBJ1-6): GAGVSQSPRYKVTKRGQDVALRCDPISGHVSLYWYRQALGQGPEFLTYFNYEAQQDKSGLPNDRFSAERPEGSISTLTIQRTEQRDSAMYRCASSLDFLRYPLHFGNGTRLTVT.

V gene TRBV30 combines with J gene TRBJ2-7; a possible D gene is TRBD2 (6 bases). Trimming removed 6 bases from V and 6 bases from J, with 18 bases in between. Germline assignment: CDR1 GTSNPN and CDR2 SVGIG (reference sequence). The CDR3 has 13 amino acids. This CDR3 reads CACGTRRVSEQYF. As DNA, the CDR3 is TGTGCCTGCGGGACCCGGAGGGTATCCGAGCAGTACTTC.

The chain is built from TRBV6-6 and TRBJ2-1, with D possibly being TRBD2 (6 bases). The V gene's germline CDR1 is MNHNY and CDR2 SVGAGI (reference sequence). V was clipped by 0 bases and J by 6 bases, with 9 bases between them. The CDR3 extends over 14 amino acids. CDR3 amino acids: CASSYSRDSNEQFF. The CDR3 nucleotides are TGTGCCAGCAGTTACTCCCGGGACTCCAATGAGCAGTTCTTC.

The chain recombines TRBV7-2 with TRBJ1-3; D is uncertain. Looked up from germline, CDR1 is SGHTA and CDR2 is FQGNSA. The V gene lost 4 bases and the J gene lost 3 bases, with 13 bases spanning the gap. The CDR3 has 15 residues. The CDR3 sequence is CASSSTWTGGNTIYF. The CDR3 nucleotides read TGTGCCAGCAGCTCCACCTGGACCGGTGGAAACACCATATATTTT.

The chain recombines TRBV6-1 with TRBJ1-1; D possibly corresponds to TRBD1 (6 bases). With 2 bases removed from V and 1 base from J, the gap between germline ends came to 17 bases. Germline CDR1 reads MNHNS; CDR2 reads SASEGT. This CDR3 has 17 amino acids. CDR3 loop: CASSEIRTAIKNTEAFF. DNA for the CDR3: TGTGCCAGCAGTGAAATCAGGACAGCGATTAAGAACACTGAAGCTTTCTTT.

This clone was detected only a few times. The chain joins TRBV6-6 to TRBJ1-5, with a possible D match to TRBD1 (6 bases). V was cut by 5 bases and J by 10 bases, with 15 bases left in between. The CDR3 runs 13 residues. Germline V gives CDR1 MNHNY, CDR2 SVGAGI (reference sequence). The CDR3 DNA reads TGTGCCAGCAGTGCCCGGGACACCGCCCCCCAGCATTTT. This translates into CASSARDTAPQHF.

V and J are TRBV10-2 and TRBJ2-3; no definite D call. Trimming took 6 bases from V and 6 from J, leaving 13 bases between them. The germline V gene encodes CDR1 WSHSY and CDR2 SAAADI. This CDR3 has 13 residues. CDR3 region: CASSAREGDTQYF. CDR3 DNA: TGCGCCAGCAGCGCCCGAGAAGGTGATACGCAGTATTTT.

The V call is TRBV4-1, the J call TRBJ2-1; D possibly uses TRBD1 or TRBD2 (6 bases each). The V gene's germline CDR1 is MGHRA and CDR2 YSYEKL. V shed 1 base and J shed 10 bases, with 11 bases lying between them. The CDR3 is 13 amino acids. CDR3 nucleotide sequence: TGCGCCAGCAGCCAAGTGGGGGGCATGGAGCAGTTCTTC. Translated, it gives CASSQVGGMEQFF.

The rearrangement links TRBV6-1 to TRBJ2-1; TRBD2 might be the D (5 bases). Trimming took 6 bases from V and 5 from J, leaving 14 bases between them. CDR1 is MNHNS and CDR2 is SASEGT in the germline V gene. The CDR3 spans 14 residues. CDR3 loop: CASRGLLIHNEQFF. CDR3 sequence (DNA): TGTGCCAGCAGAGGACTTTTGATTCACAATGAGCAGTTCTTC.

The chain joins TRBV7-2 to TRBJ1-6; D is unresolved. Germline CDR1 is SGHTA and CDR2 is FQGNSA. The germline V and J ends were trimmed by 7 bases and 0 bases, with 7 bases remaining between them. The CDR3 is 14 residues long. The DNA for the CDR3 is TGTGCCAGCAAACAAAGCTCCTATAATTCACCCCTCCACTTT. Amino acid sequence: CASKQSSYNSPLHF.

The V and J genes are TRBV7-8 and TRBJ2-7; 9 bases fit TRBD1. CDR3 length equals 14 residues. The V gene end was trimmed by 5 bases and the J gene end by 5 bases; junction bases not matched to a gene: 7. Germline CDR1 reads SGHVS; CDR2 reads FQNEAQ. The DNA for the CDR3 is TGTGCCAGCAGCCGGACCGGGACAGGGAACGAGCAGTACTTC. It encodes CASSRTGTGNEQYF.

This clone was detected a few times. The rearrangement links TRBV14 to TRBJ2-6; no clear D gene. The CDR3 consists of 13 residues. Germline loops: CDR1 SGHDN, CDR2 FVKESK. Trimming stripped 2 bases from V and 4 bases from J, with 3 bases between. The CDR3 here is CASSQFGANVLTF. In nucleotides, the CDR3 is TGTGCCAGCAGCCAATTCGGGGCCAACGTCCTGACTTTC.

This chain joins TRBV19 and TRBJ2-3, with a weak D call TRBD2 (6 bases). Germline V CDR1 and CDR2: LNHDA, SQIVND (reference sequence). V dropped 5 bases and J dropped 3 bases, with 15 bases sitting between them. The CDR3 loop spans 15 amino acids. The CDR3 region is CASSSPGDLTDTQYF. CDR3 nucleotide sequence: TGTGCCAGTAGTTCCCCGGGGGACCTAACAGATACGCAGTATTTT.

This chain uses TRBV30 with TRBJ1-5; possible D gene TRBD1, 5 bases. This CDR3 region has 14 residues. Trimming shortened V by 3 bases and J by 1 base, and 10 bases separated the two germline ends. Per germline, CDR1 GTSNPN and CDR2 SVGIG (reference sequence). CDR3 sequence reads: CAWRTAGSNQPQHF. The CDR3 nucleotides read TGTGCCTGGAGGACTGCAGGGAGCAATCAGCCCCAGCATTTT.

V usage is TRBV28 and J usage is TRBJ2-7; D might be TRBD1 (6 bases). The CDR3 is 14 residues long. The germline CDR1 and CDR2 sequences are MDHEN and SYDVKM. The ends were cut back, 5 bases at V and 10 bases at J, with 21 bases in the middle. This CDR3 reads CASSTYRDLLRQYF. As DNA, the CDR3 is TGTGCCAGCAGTACCTACAGGGACCTCTTACGTCAGTACTTC.

The chain has TRBV25-1 and TRBJ2-7, with 8 bases fitting TRBD1. This CDR3 has 12 amino acids. CDR1 is MGHDK, CDR2 SYGVNS, per germline. J lost 12 bases, V lost 2 bases, and 6 bases had no gene match. The CDR3 nucleotides read TGTGCCAGCAGTGAAACCGGACAGGGTACGTACTTC. Translation: CASSETGQGTYF.

The rearrangement links TRBV7-2 to TRBJ2-2; TRBD1 is a possible D gene (6 bases). Germline V gene data show CDR1 as SGHTA and CDR2 as FQGNSA. The CDR3 consists of 15 residues. V was shortened by 2 bases and J by 3 bases, with 10 bases between the two germline ends. The CDR3 sequence is CASSLQGWYTGELFF. In DNA, the CDR3 is TGTGCCAGCAGCTTACAGGGGTGGTACACCGGGGAGCTGTTTTTT.

The chain combines TRBV7-3 with TRBJ2-3; no reliable D call. Germline assignment: CDR1 SGHTA and CDR2 FQGTGA. The CDR3 totals 14 residues. The V end lost 4 bases, the J end lost 8 bases, and 16 bases lay between the germline ends. Here the CDR3 reads CASSSGPTVGTQYF. The CDR3 DNA sequence: TGTGCCAGCAGCTCAGGACCGACCGTTGGTACGCAGTATTTT.

The chain is built from TRBV6-5 and TRBJ2-7; D could derive from TRBD1 or TRBD2 (7 bases each). Trimming pared 8 bases from V and 7 bases from J, leaving 21 bases between. CDR3 length equals 14 residues. Per germline, CDR1 MNHEY and CDR2 SVGAGI. Written as DNA, the CDR3 is TGTGCCAGCTTCCACTCAGGGGGGGCGGGTGAGCAGTACTTC. This gives the protein CASFHSGGAGEQYF.

This chain connects TRBV15 to TRBJ2-2; 8 bases are shared with TRBD2. The CDR3 totals 17 residues. From germline, CDR1 is LNHNV and CDR2 YYDKDF (reference sequence). The V and J ends lost 5 bases and 7 bases, in that order; junction bases with no gene match: 15. DNA of the CDR3: TGTGCCACCAGCCGCCCGAGGGCGGGAGGAAATCTCGGGGAGCTGTTTTTT. Its protein product is CATSRPRAGGNLGELFF. Combining the CDR3 with reference TRBV15 and TRBJ2-2 gives the whole variable domain DAMVIQNPRYQVTQFGKPVTLSCSQTLNHNVMYWYQQKSSQAPKLLFHYYDKDFNNEADTPDNFQSRRPNTSFCFLDIRSPGLGDTAMYLCATSRPRAGGNLGELFFGEGSRLTVL.

The V call is TRBV30, the J call TRBJ2-3; 8 nucleotides align to TRBD2. From germline, CDR1 is GTSNPN and CDR2 SVGIG (reference sequence). J lost 4 bases, V lost 0 bases, and 9 bases had no gene match. The CDR3 sequence is 16 residues long. CDR3 loop: CAWSVGLAGAADTQYF. The CDR3, as DNA: TGTGCCTGGAGTGTAGGTCTAGCGGGTGCCGCAGATACGCAGTATTTT.

The genes are TRBV5-1 and TRBJ1-3, with TRBD1 matching 8 bases. V lost 4 bases and J lost 1; bases outside the gene matches: 7. Germline CDR1 and CDR2: SGHRS and YFSETQ. This CDR3 has 16 residues. In DNA, the CDR3 is TGCGCCAGCAGCCGTGGACAGGGCAAATCTGGAAACACCATATATTTT. This translates into CASSRGQGKSGNTIYF.

The V call is TRBV2, the J call TRBJ1-5; D is ambiguous. Trimming removed 5 bases from V and 4 bases from J, with 12 bases in between. Germline V gene data show CDR1 as SNHLY and CDR2 as FYNNEI. The CDR3 runs to 14 residues. DNA of the CDR3: TGTGCCAGCAGTCTGATGTCCACGAATCAGCCCCAGCATTTT. Translated, it gives CASSLMSTNQPQHF. Based on the CDR3 plus reference TRBV2 and TRBJ1-5, the full variable domain is EPEVTQTPSHQVTQMGQEVILRCVPISNHLYFYWYRQILGQKVEFLVSFYNNEISEKSEIFDDQFSVERPDGSNFTLKIRSTKLEDSAMYFCASSLMSTNQPQHFGDGTRLSIL.

The chain is built from TRBV6-1 and TRBJ2-3; unclear D gene. The CDR3 sequence is 13 residues long. Trimming took off 5 bases at V and 2 bases at J, with 8 bases between the two ends. CDR1 MNHNS and CDR2 SASEGT come from the germline V gene. The CDR3 DNA is TGTGCCAGCAGTACAGTCTTCACAGATACGCAGTATTTT. This encodes CASSTVFTDTQYF.

This chain joins TRBV29-1 and TRBJ2-1; the D gene could be TRBD1 or TRBD2 (7 bases each). Trimming removed 7 bases at V and 4 bases at J, with 20 bases between. Germline CDR1 SQVTM, CDR2 ANQGSEA. The CDR3 runs 15 residues. The CDR3 sequence: CSAGGGSSPYNEQFF. CDR3 sequence (DNA): TGCAGCGCAGGGGGGGGTAGCTCGCCTTACAATGAGCAGTTCTTC.

J is TRBJ2-3 and V is TRBV27; 11 nucleotides agree with TRBD2. The CDR3 is made up of 16 amino acids. V lost 2 bases and J lost 7; bases outside the gene matches: 8. CDR1 is MNHEY, CDR2 SMNVEV, per germline (reference sequence). The CDR3 DNA is TGTGCCAGCAGTTTAACTAGCGGGGGCCCTTCTCATACGCAGTATTTT. This encodes CASSLTSGGPSHTQYF.

V and J are TRBV6-1 and TRBJ2-3; 12 positions match TRBD2. The V gene end was trimmed by 4 bases and the J gene end by 1 base; junction bases not matched to a gene: 3. The CDR3 is 16 residues long. Germline V gene data show CDR1 as MNHNS and CDR2 as SASEGT. The CDR3 spells CASSGLAGGGTDTQYF. CDR3 bases: TGTGCCAGCAGTGGCCTAGCGGGAGGGGGCACAGATACGCAGTATTTT.